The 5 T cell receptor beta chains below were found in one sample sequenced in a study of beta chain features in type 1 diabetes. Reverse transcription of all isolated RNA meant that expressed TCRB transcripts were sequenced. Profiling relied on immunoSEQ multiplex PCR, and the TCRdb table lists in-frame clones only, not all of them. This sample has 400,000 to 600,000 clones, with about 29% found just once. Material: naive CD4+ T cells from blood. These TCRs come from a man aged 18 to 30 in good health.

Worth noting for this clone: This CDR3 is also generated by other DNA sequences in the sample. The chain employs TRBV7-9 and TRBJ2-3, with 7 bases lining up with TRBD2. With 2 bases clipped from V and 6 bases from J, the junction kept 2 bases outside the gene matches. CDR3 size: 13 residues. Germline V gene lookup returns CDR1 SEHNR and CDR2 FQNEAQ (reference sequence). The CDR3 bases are TGTGCCAGCAGCTTAAGCGGGACCGATACGCAGTATTTT. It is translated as CASSLSGTDTQYF.

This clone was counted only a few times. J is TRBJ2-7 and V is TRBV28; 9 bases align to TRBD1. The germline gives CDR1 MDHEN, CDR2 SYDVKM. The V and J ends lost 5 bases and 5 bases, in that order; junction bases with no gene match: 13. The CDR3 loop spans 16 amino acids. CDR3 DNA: TGTGCCAGCAGTATCCGAACCGGGACAGGGTCCGACGAGCAGTACTTC. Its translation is CASSIRTGTGSDEQYF.

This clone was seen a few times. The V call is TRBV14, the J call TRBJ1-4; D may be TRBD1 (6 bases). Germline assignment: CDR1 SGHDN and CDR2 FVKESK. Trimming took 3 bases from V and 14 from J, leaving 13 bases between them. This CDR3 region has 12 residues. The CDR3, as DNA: TGTGCCAGCAGCCAGGCGACAGGAGACCTGTTTTTT. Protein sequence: CASSQATGDLFF. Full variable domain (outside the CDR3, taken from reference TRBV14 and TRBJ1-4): EAGVTQFPSHSVIEKGQTVTLRCDPISGHDNLYWYRRVMGKEIKFLLHFVKESKQDESGMPNNRFLAERTGGTYSTLKVQPAELEDSGVYFCASSQATGDLFFGSGTQLSVL.

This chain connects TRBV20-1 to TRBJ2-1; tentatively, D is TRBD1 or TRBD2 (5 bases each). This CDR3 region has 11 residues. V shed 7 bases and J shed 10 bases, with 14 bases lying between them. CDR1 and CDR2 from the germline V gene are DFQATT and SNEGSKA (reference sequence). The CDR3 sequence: CSGTREQEQFF. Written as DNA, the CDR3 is TGCAGTGGGACAAGGGAGCAGGAGCAGTTCTTC.

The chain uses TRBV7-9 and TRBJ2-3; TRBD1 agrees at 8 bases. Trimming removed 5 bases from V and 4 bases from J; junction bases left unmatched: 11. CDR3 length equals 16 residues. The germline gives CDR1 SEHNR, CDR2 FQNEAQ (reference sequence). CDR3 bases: TGTGCCAGCAGCCCCCGATCGGACAGGGAGGCAGATACGCAGTATTTT. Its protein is CASSPRSDREADTQYF.